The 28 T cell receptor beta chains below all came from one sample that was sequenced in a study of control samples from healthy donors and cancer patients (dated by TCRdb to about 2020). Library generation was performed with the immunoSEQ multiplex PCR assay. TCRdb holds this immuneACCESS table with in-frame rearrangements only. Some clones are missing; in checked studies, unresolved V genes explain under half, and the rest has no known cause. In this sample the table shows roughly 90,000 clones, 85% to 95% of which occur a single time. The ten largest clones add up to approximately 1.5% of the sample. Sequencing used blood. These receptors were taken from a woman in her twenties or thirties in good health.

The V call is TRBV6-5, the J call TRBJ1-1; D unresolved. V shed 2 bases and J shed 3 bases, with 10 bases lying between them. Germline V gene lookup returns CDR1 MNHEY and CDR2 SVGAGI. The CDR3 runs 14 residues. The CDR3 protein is CASSYRVRDTEAFF. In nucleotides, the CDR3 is TGTGCCAGCAGTTACCGGGTTAGAGACACTGAAGCTTTCTTT.

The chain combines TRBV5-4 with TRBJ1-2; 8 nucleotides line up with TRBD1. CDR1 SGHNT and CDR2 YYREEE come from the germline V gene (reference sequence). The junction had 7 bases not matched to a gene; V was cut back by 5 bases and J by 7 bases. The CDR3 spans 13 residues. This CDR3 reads CASRSDRVFGYTF. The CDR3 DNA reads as TGTGCCAGCAGATCGGACAGGGTGTTTGGCTACACCTTC.

Written as DNA, the CDR3 is TGTGCCAGCAGCTTGGAAGGACAGGGGCTGTCTTATTCACCCCTCCACTTT. This encodes CASSLEGQGLSYSPLHF. The rearrangement joins TRBV5-6 to TRBJ1-6; TRBD1 matches at 9 bases. Per germline, CDR1 SGHDT and CDR2 YYEEEE. V was pared by 0 bases and J by 8 bases, with 9 bases of the junction left unmatched. The CDR3 extends over 17 amino acids.

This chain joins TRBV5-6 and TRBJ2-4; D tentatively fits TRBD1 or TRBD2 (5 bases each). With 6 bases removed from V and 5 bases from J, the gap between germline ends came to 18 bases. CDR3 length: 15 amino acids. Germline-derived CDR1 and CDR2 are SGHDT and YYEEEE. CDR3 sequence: CASTEQGAGENIQYF. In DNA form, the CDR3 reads TGTGCCAGCACCGAGCAAGGGGCCGGGGAAAACATTCAGTACTTC.

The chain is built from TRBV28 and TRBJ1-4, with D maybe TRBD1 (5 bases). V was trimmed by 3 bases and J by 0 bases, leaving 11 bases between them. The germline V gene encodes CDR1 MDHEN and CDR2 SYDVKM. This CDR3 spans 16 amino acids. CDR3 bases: TGTGCCAGCAGTTTGGTTGGGGCTGCAACTAATGAAAAACTGTTTTTT. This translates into CASSLVGAATNEKLFF.

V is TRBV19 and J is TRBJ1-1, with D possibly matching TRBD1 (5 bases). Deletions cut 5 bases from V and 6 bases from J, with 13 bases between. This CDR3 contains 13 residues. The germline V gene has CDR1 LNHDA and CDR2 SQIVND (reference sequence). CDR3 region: CASSPGPRAEAFF. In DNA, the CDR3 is TGTGCCAGTAGTCCGGGACCACGAGCTGAAGCTTTCTTT. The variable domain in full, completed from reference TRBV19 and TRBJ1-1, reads DGGITQSPKYLFRKEGQNVTLSCEQNLNHDAMYWYRQDPGQGLRLIYYSQIVNDFQKGDIAEGYSVSREKKESFPLTVTSAQKNPTAFYLCASSPGPRAEAFFGQGTRLTVV.

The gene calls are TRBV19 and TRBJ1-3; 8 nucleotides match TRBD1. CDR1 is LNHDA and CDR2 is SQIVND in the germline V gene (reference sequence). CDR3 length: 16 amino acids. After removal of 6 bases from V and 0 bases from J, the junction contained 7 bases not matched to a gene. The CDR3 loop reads CASRGWTGTSGNTIYF. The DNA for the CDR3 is TGTGCCAGTAGGGGATGGACAGGGACCTCTGGAAACACCATATATTTT.

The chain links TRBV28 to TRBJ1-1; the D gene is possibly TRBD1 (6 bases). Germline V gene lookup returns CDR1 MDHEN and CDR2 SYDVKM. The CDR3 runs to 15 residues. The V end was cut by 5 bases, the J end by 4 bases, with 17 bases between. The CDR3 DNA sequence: TGTGCCAGCAGTGCGCCATCAGGGGTTAGCACTGAAGCTTTCTTT. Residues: CASSAPSGVSTEAFF.

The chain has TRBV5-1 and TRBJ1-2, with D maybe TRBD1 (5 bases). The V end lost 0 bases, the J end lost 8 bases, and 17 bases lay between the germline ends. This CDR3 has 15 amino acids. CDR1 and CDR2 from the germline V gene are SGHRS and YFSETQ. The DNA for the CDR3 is TGCGCCAGCAGCTTGGCCCTAGGGGCTTGGCAGGGCTACACCTTC. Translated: CASSLALGAWQGYTF.

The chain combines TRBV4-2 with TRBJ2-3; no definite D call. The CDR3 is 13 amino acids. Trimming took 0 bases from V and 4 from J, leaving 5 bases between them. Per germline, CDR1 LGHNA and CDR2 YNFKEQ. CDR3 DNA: TGTGCCAGCAGCCAAGAGGTTTCAGATACGCAGTATTTT. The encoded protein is CASSQEVSDTQYF.

The CDR3 bases are TGTGCCAGCAGCTTATCTCCAGAGTCTAAAAACATTCAGTACTTC. It codes for CASSLSPESKNIQYF. The chain has TRBV11-2 and TRBJ2-4; D is undetermined. V lost 2 bases to trimming and J lost 4 bases, with 12 bases between them. Germline lookup yields CDR1 SGHAT and CDR2 FQNNGV. This CDR3 region has 15 residues.

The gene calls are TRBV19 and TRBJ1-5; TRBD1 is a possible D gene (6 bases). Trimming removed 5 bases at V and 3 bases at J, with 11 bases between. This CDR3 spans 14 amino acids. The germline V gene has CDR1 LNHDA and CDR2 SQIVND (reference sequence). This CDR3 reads CASSPDRSNQPQHF. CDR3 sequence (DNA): TGTGCCAGTAGTCCGGACAGATCCAATCAGCCCCAGCATTTT.

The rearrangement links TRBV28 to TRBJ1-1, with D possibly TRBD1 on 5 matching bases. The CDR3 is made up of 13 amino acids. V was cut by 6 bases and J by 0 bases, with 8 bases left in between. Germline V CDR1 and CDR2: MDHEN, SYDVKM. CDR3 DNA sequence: TGTGCCAGCAGACAGGTCATGAACACTGAAGCTTTCTTT. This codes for CASRQVMNTEAFF.

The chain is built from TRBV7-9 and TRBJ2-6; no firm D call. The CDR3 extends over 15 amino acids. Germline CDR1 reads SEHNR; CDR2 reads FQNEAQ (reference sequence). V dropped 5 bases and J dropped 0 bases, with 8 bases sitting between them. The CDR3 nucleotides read TGTGCCAGCAGCCCTCCGATCTCTGGGGCCAACGTCCTGACTTTC. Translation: CASSPPISGANVLTF.

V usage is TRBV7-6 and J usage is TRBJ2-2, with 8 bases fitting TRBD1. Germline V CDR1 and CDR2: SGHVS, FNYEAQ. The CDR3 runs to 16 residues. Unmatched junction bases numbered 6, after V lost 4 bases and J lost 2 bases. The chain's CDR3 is CASSSTGGTNTGELFF. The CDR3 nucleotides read TGTGCCAGCAGCTCAACAGGGGGAACCAACACCGGGGAGCTGTTTTTT.

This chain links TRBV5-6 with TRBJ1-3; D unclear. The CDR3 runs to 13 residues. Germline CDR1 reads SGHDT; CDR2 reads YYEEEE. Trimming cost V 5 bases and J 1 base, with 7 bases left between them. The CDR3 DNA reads TGTGCCAGCAGGACTCCGTCTGGAAACACCATATATTTT. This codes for CASRTPSGNTIYF.

The CDR3 here is CATSDTSGGRADTQYF. The CDR3 coding sequence is TGTGCCACCAGTGATACTAGCGGGGGGAGAGCGGATACGCAGTATTTT. V is TRBV24-1 and J is TRBJ2-3; 12 bases fit TRBD2. CDR3 length equals 16 residues. Germline CDR1 is KGHDR and CDR2 is SFDVKD. The V gene end was trimmed by 3 bases and the J gene end by 6 bases; junction bases not matched to a gene: 6.

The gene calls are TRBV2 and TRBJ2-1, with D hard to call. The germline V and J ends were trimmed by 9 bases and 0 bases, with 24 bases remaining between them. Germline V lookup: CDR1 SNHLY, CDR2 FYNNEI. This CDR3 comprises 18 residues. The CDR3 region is CASTRNPQTPSSYNEQFF. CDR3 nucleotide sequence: TGTGCCAGTACAAGAAACCCACAGACTCCTAGCTCCTACAATGAGCAGTTCTTC. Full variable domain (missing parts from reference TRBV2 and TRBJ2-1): EPEVTQTPSHQVTQMGQEVILRCVPISNHLYFYWYRQILGQKVEFLVSFYNNEISEKSEIFDDQFSVERPDGSNFTLKIRSTKLEDSAMYFCASTRNPQTPSSYNEQFFGPGTRLTVL.

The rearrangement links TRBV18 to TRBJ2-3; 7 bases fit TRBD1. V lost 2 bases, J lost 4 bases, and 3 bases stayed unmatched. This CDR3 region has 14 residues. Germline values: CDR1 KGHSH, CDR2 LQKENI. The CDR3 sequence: CASSPEGGSDTQYF. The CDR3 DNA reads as TGTGCCAGCTCACCAGAAGGGGGCTCAGATACGCAGTATTTT.

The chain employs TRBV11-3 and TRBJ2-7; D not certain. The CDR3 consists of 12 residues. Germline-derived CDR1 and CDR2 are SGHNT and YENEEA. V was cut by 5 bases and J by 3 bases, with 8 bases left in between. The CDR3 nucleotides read TGTGCCAGCAGCGGTTCCGTCTACGAGCAGTACTTC. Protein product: CASSGSVYEQYF.

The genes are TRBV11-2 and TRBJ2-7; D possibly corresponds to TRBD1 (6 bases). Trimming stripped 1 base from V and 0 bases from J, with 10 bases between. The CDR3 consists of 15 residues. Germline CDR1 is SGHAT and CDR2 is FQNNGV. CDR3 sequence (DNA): TGTGCCAGCAGCTTAGGGGACATAGGCTCCTACGAGCAGTACTTC. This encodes CASSLGDIGSYEQYF.

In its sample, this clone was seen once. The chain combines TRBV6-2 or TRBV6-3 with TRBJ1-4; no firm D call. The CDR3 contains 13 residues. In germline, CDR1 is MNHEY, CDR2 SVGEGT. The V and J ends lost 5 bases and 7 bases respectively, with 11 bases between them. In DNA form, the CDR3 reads TGTGCCAGCAGTAGAAGGGTTGGTGAAAAACTGTTTTTT. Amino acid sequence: CASSRRVGEKLFF.

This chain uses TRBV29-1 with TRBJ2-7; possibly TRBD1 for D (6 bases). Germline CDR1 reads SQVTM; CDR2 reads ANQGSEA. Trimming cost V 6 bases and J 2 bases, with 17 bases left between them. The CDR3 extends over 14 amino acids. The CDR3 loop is CSVLRPGQTYEQYF. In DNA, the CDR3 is TGCAGCGTCTTACGCCCGGGACAAACCTACGAGCAGTACTTC.

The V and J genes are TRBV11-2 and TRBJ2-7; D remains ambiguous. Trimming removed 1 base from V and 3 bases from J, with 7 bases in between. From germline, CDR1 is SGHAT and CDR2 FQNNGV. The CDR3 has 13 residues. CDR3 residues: CASSLGQRYEQYF. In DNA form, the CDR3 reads TGTGCCAGCAGCTTAGGACAACGCTACGAGCAGTACTTC.

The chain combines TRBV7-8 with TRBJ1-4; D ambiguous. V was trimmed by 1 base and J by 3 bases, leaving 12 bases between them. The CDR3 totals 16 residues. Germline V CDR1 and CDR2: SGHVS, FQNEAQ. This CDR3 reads CASSLDPPGANEKLFF. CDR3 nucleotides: TGTGCCAGCAGCTTAGACCCGCCCGGGGCTAATGAAAAACTGTTTTTT. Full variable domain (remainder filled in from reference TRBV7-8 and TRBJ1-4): GAGVSQSPRYKVAKRGQDVALRCDPISGHVSLFWYQQALGQGPEFLTYFQNEAQLDKSGLPSDRFFAERPEGSVSTLKIQRTQQEDSAVYLCASSLDPPGANEKLFFGSGTQLSVL.

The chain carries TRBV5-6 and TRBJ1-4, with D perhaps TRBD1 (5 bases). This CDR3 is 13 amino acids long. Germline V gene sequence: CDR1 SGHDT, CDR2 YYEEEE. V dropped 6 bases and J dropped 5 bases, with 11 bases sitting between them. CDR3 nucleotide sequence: TGTGCCAGCACCAAACAGGTGAATGAAAAACTGTTTTTT. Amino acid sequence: CASTKQVNEKLFF.

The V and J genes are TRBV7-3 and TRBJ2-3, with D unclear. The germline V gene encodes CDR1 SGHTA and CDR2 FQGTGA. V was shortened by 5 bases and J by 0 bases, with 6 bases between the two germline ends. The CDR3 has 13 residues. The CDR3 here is CASSPPSTDTQYF. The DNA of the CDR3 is TGTGCCAGCAGCCCGCCTAGCACAGATACGCAGTATTTT.

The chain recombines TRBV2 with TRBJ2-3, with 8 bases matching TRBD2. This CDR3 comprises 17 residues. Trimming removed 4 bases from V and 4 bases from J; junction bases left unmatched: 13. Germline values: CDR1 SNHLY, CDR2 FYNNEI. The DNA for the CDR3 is TGTGCCAGCAGTGGTGCAACCGGGACTAGGGGCGCAGATACGCAGTATTTT. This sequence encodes CASSGATGTRGADTQYF.